This T cell receptor (beta chain) was identified during a study of blood T cell repertoires in COVID-19. As for the study in general: Sites in the United States, Italy and Spain provided acute and convalescent COVID-19 samples. Sample material is recorded as cDNA or gDNA derived from T cells, B-cell-depleted T cells, or PBMCs.

In the source study's methods: How many nucleated cells were present was estimated from reference gene primer amplification. Assay: immunoSEQ multiplex PCR; the TCRdb copy retains only in-frame clones and omits some. The V and J calls and clone size are taken from that table; D and trimming were inferred from the DNA. The sample holds 180,000 or so clones, roughly 80% seen once. This CDR3 contains 13 residues. V was clipped by 1 base and J by 5 bases, with 7 bases between them. Germline V gene lookup returns CDR1 PRHDT and CDR2 FYEKMQ (reference sequence). The sample comprised peripheral blood. The chain employs TRBV13 and TRBJ2-3, with no clear D. This clonotype originated in a man aged 45-60 years who had recovered from COVID-19. The CDR3 DNA reads as TGTGCCAGCAGCTTAGAGCCTCAAGATACGCAGTATTTT. The encoded protein is CASSLEPQDTQYF.